The 29 T cell receptor beta chains listed next were all sequenced from one sample in a study of T cells after yellow fever vaccination. TCRdb used MiXCR to reprocess the 5' RACE reads, holding one entry per CDR3 protein. The table records a few hundred thousand distinct CDR3 sequences, about 5.2% of them present only once. The starting material was CD4+ T cells sorted from PBMCs, obtained on the day of the yellow fever booster vaccination. The origin of the receptors is a young man who received the YFV17D yellow fever vaccine.

This clonotype was recorded at least ten times. This CDR3 reads CASSLEGTETQYF. The CDR3 DNA reads as TGTGCCAGCAGTCTTGAGGGGACGGAGACCCAGTACTTC. The rearrangement links TRBV2 to TRBJ2-5; D tentatively fits TRBD1 or TRBD2 (5 bases each). CDR1 is SNHLY and CDR2 is FYNNEI in the germline V gene. This CDR3 has 13 residues. V was trimmed by 5 bases and J by 5 bases, leaving 12 bases between them.

In nucleotides, the CDR3 is TGTGCCAGCAGTATACAGGGGTACCAAGAGACCCAGTACTTC. This sequence encodes CASSIQGYQETQYF. This chain uses TRBV12-3 or TRBV12-4 with TRBJ2-5, with TRBD1 identical over 7 bases. After removal of 5 bases from V and 0 bases from J, the junction contained 3 bases not matched to a gene. This CDR3 region has 14 residues.

There are a few counts of this clonotype. CDR3 in DNA: TGTGCCAGCAGTTTAGGAGGGACAGGGGGTTTTACTGAAGCTTTCTTT. Its translation: CASSLGGTGGFTEAFF. The chain is built from TRBV12-3 or TRBV12-4 and TRBJ1-1, with 11 positions matching TRBD1. V lost 1 base to trimming and J lost 5 bases; unmatched junction nucleotides: 6. The CDR3 totals 16 residues.

This clonotype was found a few times. V and J are TRBV4-3 and TRBJ1-2; D is uncertain. CDR1 is LGHNA and CDR2 is YSLEER in the germline V gene. The CDR3 contains 14 residues. V lost 0 bases, J lost 5 bases, and 10 bases lay in between. The CDR3 region is CASSQDPHGYGYTF. The CDR3 nucleotides read TGCGCCAGCAGCCAAGATCCCCACGGATATGGCTACACCTTC.

The gene calls are TRBV3-1 and TRBJ1-1; no definite D call. Trimming took 0 bases from V and 1 from J, leaving 9 bases between them. Per the germline V gene, CDR1 is LGHDT and CDR2 is YNNKEL (reference sequence). The CDR3 has 15 amino acids. This chain's CDR3 is CASSQDHRQNTEAFF. CDR3 sequence (DNA): TGTGCCAGCAGCCAAGATCACCGACAGAACACTGAAGCTTTCTTT.

This clonotype occurred a few times. The CDR3 region has the DNA TGCGCCAGCAGCCAAGTGGGACTGACGTCCTCCTCTGGGGCCAACGTCCTGACTTTC. Its protein product is CASSQVGLTSSSGANVLTF. The V call is TRBV4-3, the J call TRBJ2-6; D might be TRBD2 (6 bases). Trimming took off 1 base at V and 0 bases at J, with 16 bases between the two ends. The CDR3 runs to 19 residues. Germline-derived CDR1 and CDR2 are LGHNA and YSLEER.

This clonotype was counted at least ten times. V and J are TRBV7-9 and TRBJ2-5, with 8 bases fitting TRBD1. This CDR3 has 16 residues. With V trimmed by 1 base and J by 1 base, 5 bases remained unmatched. Germline V gene sequence: CDR1 SEHNR, CDR2 FQNEAQ (reference sequence). The CDR3 protein is CASSLGDRGFQETQYF. In nucleotides, the CDR3 is TGTGCCAGCAGCTTAGGTGACAGGGGTTTCCAAGAGACCCAGTACTTC.

The chain employs TRBV7-3 and TRBJ2-3; D might be TRBD1 (6 bases). Germline V gene sequence: CDR1 SGHTA, CDR2 FQGTGA. V was clipped by 3 bases and J by 0 bases, with 13 bases between them. The CDR3 is 16 amino acids. Here the CDR3 DNA reads TGTGCCAGCAGCTTGACAGGAGCATCTAGCACAGATACGCAGTATTTT. Translated: CASSLTGASSTDTQYF.

V usage is TRBV4-3 and J usage is TRBJ1-5; 8 nucleotides match TRBD1. The CDR3 has 14 amino acids. CDR1 LGHNA and CDR2 YSLEER come from the germline V gene. V lost 3 bases, J lost 3 bases, and 1 base stayed unmatched. CDR3 residues: CASSQGQDNQPQHF. The CDR3 nucleotides read TGCGCCAGCAGCCAGGGACAGGACAATCAGCCCCAGCATTTT.

This clonotype was found many times. The chain has TRBV20-1 and TRBJ2-2, with 11 bases fitting TRBD2. The germline V gene encodes CDR1 DFQATT and CDR2 SNEGSKA (reference sequence). V shed 6 bases, J shed 2 bases, and the junction held 11 bases outside the gene matches. The CDR3 contains 17 residues. The chain's CDR3 is CSAPTSGALINTGELFF. The CDR3 region has the DNA TGCAGTGCGCCGACTAGCGGGGCACTCATAAACACCGGGGAGCTGTTTTTT.

This clonotype was counted only a few times. The V gene is TRBV6-1, the J gene TRBJ2-5; 7 nucleotides match TRBD2. The ends lost 4 bases at V and 4 bases at J; junction bases unmatched: 3. Germline V lookup: CDR1 MNHNS, CDR2 SASEGT. This CDR3 is 13 amino acids long. The CDR3 DNA reads as TGTGCCAGCAGTGTGGGACTACCAGAGACCCAGTACTTC. Amino acids: CASSVGLPETQYF.

The chain uses TRBV18 and TRBJ1-1; the D gene is possibly TRBD1 (6 bases). The CDR3 spans 13 residues. Germline V gene lookup returns CDR1 KGHSH and CDR2 LQKENI. Trimming took 3 bases from V and 6 from J, leaving 11 bases between them. In DNA form, the CDR3 reads TGTGCCAGCTCACCCGCAGGGGCCTCTGAAGCTTTCTTT. This sequence encodes CASSPAGASEAFF.

The table lists this clonotype with a few counts. The chain has TRBV9 and TRBJ2-7, with 9 bases lining up with TRBD1. The germline V gene encodes CDR1 SGDLS and CDR2 YYNGEE. V dropped 0 bases and J dropped 3; count of bases not matched to a gene: 7. This CDR3 is 16 amino acids long. The CDR3 protein is CASSVDSGQGIYEQYF. Here the CDR3 DNA reads TGTGCCAGCAGCGTAGATTCGGGACAGGGTATCTACGAGCAGTACTTC.

The J gene is TRBJ1-1, the V gene TRBV12-3 or TRBV12-4; D not resolved. The CDR3 extends over 14 amino acids. Trimming stripped 6 bases from V and 1 base from J, with 12 bases between. The CDR3, as DNA: TGTGCCAGCAGAAAGCGGGAGGGGAACACTGAAGCTTTCTTT. It yields the protein CASRKREGNTEAFF.

The table lists this clonotype with many counts. The V and J genes are TRBV20-1 and TRBJ1-5, with a weak D call TRBD1 (5 bases). Germline loops: CDR1 DFQATT, CDR2 SNEGSKA (reference sequence). CDR3 size: 13 residues. Trimming pared 6 bases from V and 2 bases from J, leaving 11 bases between. CDR3 sequence reads: CSAADSGNQPQHF. The DNA for the CDR3 is TGCAGTGCCGCCGACAGCGGCAATCAGCCCCAGCATTTT.

The gene calls are TRBV20-1 and TRBJ1-2; D call uncertain. The CDR3 is 15 amino acids. V gave up 2 bases and J gave up 2 bases, with 15 bases separating them. From germline, CDR1 is DFQATT and CDR2 SNEGSKA (reference sequence). The DNA for the CDR3 is TGCAGTGCTAGACCGGGGAACAATCCAAACTATGGCTACACCTTC. Its translation is CSARPGNNPNYGYTF.

There are a few counts of this clonotype. The chain joins TRBV12-3 or TRBV12-4 to TRBJ2-7, with D perhaps assigned TRBD1 or TRBD2 (5 bases each). The V end was cut by 11 bases, the J end by 2 bases, with 13 bases between. The CDR3 length is 12 residues. The CDR3 is CASGTAAYEQYF. CDR3 nucleotides: TGTGCCTCGGGGACGGCCGCCTACGAGCAGTACTTC.

This clonotype was seen a few times. This chain joins TRBV6-2 or TRBV6-3 and TRBJ2-3; D ambiguous. This CDR3 has 13 amino acids. Germline CDR1 reads MNHEY; CDR2 reads SVGEGT. V was cut by 4 bases and J by 3 bases, with 8 bases left in between. In DNA form, the CDR3 reads TGTGCCAGCAGTTTCTTCGGTACAGATACGCAGTATTTT. Translated, it gives CASSFFGTDTQYF.

This clonotype has more than one count but fewer than ten. The gene calls are TRBV7-3 and TRBJ2-1; the D is unclear. This CDR3 is 13 amino acids long. From germline, CDR1 is SGHTA and CDR2 FQGTGA. V lost 0 bases and J lost 5, with 5 bases in between. CDR3 amino acids: CASSLTLDNEQFF. In DNA, the CDR3 is TGTGCCAGCAGCTTAACCCTAGACAATGAGCAGTTCTTC.

This chain connects TRBV7-9 to TRBJ1-5, with D possibly TRBD1 on 5 matching bases. Trimming removed 4 bases from V and 10 bases from J, with 20 bases in between. The germline CDR1 and CDR2 sequences are SEHNR and FQNEAQ (reference sequence). The CDR3 extends over 15 amino acids. The CDR3 is CASSSFAGTRGPQHF. CDR3 sequence (DNA): TGTGCCAGCAGCTCCTTCGCCGGGACGAGAGGACCCCAGCATTTT.

This clonotype was counted ten times or more. V usage is TRBV5-5 and J usage is TRBJ1-6; the D is unclear. The germline V and J ends were trimmed by 0 bases and 11 bases, with 9 bases remaining between them. CDR1 and CDR2 (germline): SGHKS, YYEKEE (reference sequence). The CDR3 spans 13 residues. CDR3 region: CASSLEGLAPLHF. In DNA form, the CDR3 reads TGTGCCAGCAGCTTGGAGGGCCTCGCACCCCTCCACTTT.

CDR3 in amino acids: CSARDPQGRRGYTF. As DNA, the CDR3 is TGCAGTGCTAGAGATCCCCAGGGGCGGCGTGGCTACACCTTC. The V and J genes are TRBV20-1 and TRBJ1-2, with D maybe TRBD1 (6 bases). In germline, CDR1 is DFQATT, CDR2 SNEGSKA (reference sequence). This CDR3 spans 14 amino acids. Trimming shortened V by 0 bases and J by 7 bases, and 15 bases separated the two germline ends.

Many counts were recorded for this clonotype. The CDR3 DNA is TGCAGCGCGAAGCGGGGGATCTCCTACAATGAGCAGTTCTTC. Translating gives CSAKRGISYNEQFF. The V call is TRBV20-1, the J call TRBJ2-1; 8 bases match TRBD2. CDR3 length: 14 residues. Per the germline V gene, CDR1 is DFQATT and CDR2 is SNEGSKA (reference sequence).

This clonotype has only a few counts. The DNA of the CDR3 is TGCGCCAGCAGCCATCGCGCCGCGGGGGGGGGCCCCCCAGATACGCAGTATTTT. This encodes CASSHRAAGGGPPDTQYF. V usage is TRBV4-1 and J usage is TRBJ2-3, with 9 nucleotides matching TRBD2. CDR3 length equals 18 residues. V trimming: 3 bases; J trimming: 4 bases; junction bases outside the gene matches: 14. Germline-derived CDR1 and CDR2 are MGHRA and YSYEKL.

This clonotype was seen repeatedly, ten times or more. The rearrangement joins TRBV7-2 to TRBJ2-1, with 9 bases identical to TRBD1. V was pared by 5 bases and J by 3 bases, with 8 bases of the junction left unmatched. The germline V gene has CDR1 SGHTA and CDR2 FQGNSA. The CDR3 covers 16 residues. The CDR3 spells CASSDLGTGYYNEQFF. CDR3 DNA sequence: TGTGCCAGCAGCGACCTAGGGACAGGGTACTACAATGAGCAGTTCTTC.

This clonotype was picked up many times. This chain uses TRBV7-2 with TRBJ2-4, with D possibly being TRBD1 (5 bases). The length of the CDR3 is 14 residues. The germline V gene has CDR1 SGHTA and CDR2 FQGNSA. The V end lost 5 bases, the J end lost 7 bases, and 15 bases lay between the germline ends. The CDR3 protein is CASSPRFQGNIQYF. CDR3 in DNA: TGTGCCAGCAGCCCAAGGTTTCAGGGCAACATTCAGTACTTC.

This clonotype was detected a few times. This chain joins TRBV6-6 and TRBJ2-5, with TRBD2 identical over 7 bases. The germline CDR1 and CDR2 sequences are MNHNY and SVGAGI (reference sequence). V was clipped by 6 bases and J by 3 bases; unmatched bases: 10. The CDR3 spans 15 residues. CDR3 in amino acids: CASRTSFSLEETQYF. CDR3 coding DNA: TGTGCCAGCAGGACTAGCTTTAGTCTTGAAGAGACCCAGTACTTC.

This clonotype was recorded at least ten times. The V call is TRBV15, the J call TRBJ2-5; D is uncertain. Germline lookup yields CDR1 LNHNV and CDR2 YYDKDF (reference sequence). V was pared by 0 bases and J by 2 bases, with 10 bases between. This CDR3 has 15 residues. This CDR3 is CATSRDHWGQETQYF. In nucleotides, the CDR3 is TGTGCCACCAGCAGAGATCACTGGGGTCAAGAGACCCAGTACTTC.

This sequence joins TRBV12-3 or TRBV12-4 and TRBJ1-2, with TRBD1 identical over 7 bases. The CDR3 contains 13 residues. V shed 4 bases and J 8 bases; nucleotides not matched to a gene: 7. In nucleotides, the CDR3 is TGTGCCAGCAGTTCTACAGGGGAGAGGGGCTACACCTTC. Translation: CASSSTGERGYTF.